A selection of T cell receptor beta chains follows, all from one sample in a study of response to subunit inactivated influenza vaccine. MiXCR was run by TCRdb on the RT-PCR reads, yielding one entry per CDR3 protein. The table has around 790,000 distinct CDR3 sequences, less than 25% seen once. The sequenced sample was PBMCs from blood, obtained around 5 days after vaccination. The receptor set was obtained from a man aged 45-65 years who received an inactivated influenza vaccine. CDR3s include the opening cysteine and the closing phenylalanine or tryptophan. A D gene is named only where the DNA matches it firmly. The size field is filled for only some rows; it gives once, few, many or a size class.

J gene	D gene	clone size	V gene	CDR3 DNA	CDR3 protein
TRBJ1-5	NA	NA	TRBV4-1	TGCGCCAGCAGCCAAGGGCTGGGGCGCAATCAGCCCCAGCATTTT	CASSQGLGRNQPQHF
TRBJ2-5	NA	NA	TRBV7-9	TGTGCCAGCAGCGTGCTAGGCTGGGAGACCCAGTACTTC	CASSVLGWETQYF
TRBJ1-2	NA	NA	TRBV4-1	TGCGCCAGCAGCCAAGAAGGGGTGGGCAGCTATAACTATGGCTACACCTTC	CASSQEGVGSYNYGYTF
TRBJ2-3	NA	few	TRBV28	TGTGCCAGCAGTTTTGGTACGGCGGGCGTCACGCAGTATTTT	CASSFGTAGVTQYF
TRBJ1-1	NA	NA	TRBV4-1	TGCGCCAGCAGCCAAGGTGGCCGAGCAGAAGCTTTCTTT	CASSQGGRAEAFF
TRBJ1-4	NA	few	TRBV12-3/TRBV12-4	TGTGCCAGCAGCCCCGTTGGCAAGGGAAAACTGTTTTTT	CASSPVGKGKLFF
TRBJ2-1	NA	many	TRBV20-1	TGCAGTGCTAGAGATAAGCGGGCCTACAATGAGCAGTTCTTC	CSARDKRAYNEQFF
TRBJ1-6	NA	few	TRBV6-1	TGTGCCAGCTCAAAGACAGCGAACTATAATTCACCCCTCCACTTT	CASSKTANYNSPLHF
TRBJ2-1	NA	NA	TRBV6-5	TGTGCCAGCAGTTACTCGTTCCAGGGGCCATACAATGAGCAGTTCTTC	CASSYSFQGPYNEQFF
TRBJ2-5	TRBD2	NA	TRBV7-2	TGTGCCAGCAGCCCCCAAAGCGGGGGAGGGGAGACCCAGTACTTC	CASSPQSGGGETQYF
TRBJ2-7	TRBD1	many	TRBV4-2	TGTGCCAGCAGCCAGGGGACAGAAACCTCCTACGAGCAGTACTTC	CASSQGTETSYEQYF
TRBJ1-6	NA	many	TRBV4-2	TGTGCCAGCAGCCAAGACCCCGACGGAGCGATTAATTCACCCCTCCACTTT	CASSQDPDGAINSPLHF
TRBJ2-1	TRBD2	NA	TRBV27	TGTGCCAGCAGTTTATCGTTCAGGCGGGGGGGTTTCAATGAGCAGTTCTTC	CASSLSFRRGGFNEQFF
TRBJ2-1	TRBD1	many	TRBV12-3/TRBV12-4	TGTGCCAGCAGTTTAGCGATGGACAGGGAGCAGTTCTTC	CASSLAMDREQFF
TRBJ1-1	TRBD1	NA	TRBV2	TGTGCCAGCCGGGACAGGGGGCCGACCGGGACTGAAGCTTTCTTT	CASRDRGPTGTEAFF
TRBJ2-1	TRBD1	NA	TRBV5-1	TGCGCCAGCAGCCACCGGGACAGTTCCCCTGAGCAGTTCTTC	CASSHRDSSPEQFF
TRBJ2-7	NA	NA	TRBV4-3	TGCGCCACTGGGGGGGAGCAGTACTTC	CATGGEQYF
TRBJ2-2	NA	few	TRBV7-2	TGTGCCAGCAGTTGGGGTAGCCTGAACACCGGGGAGCTGTTTTTT	CASSWGSLNTGELFF
TRBJ2-1	TRBD2	few	TRBV10-2	TGCGCCAGCAGAGTAGCGGGAGGGCCTTCCAATGAGCAGTTCTTC	CASRVAGGPSNEQFF
TRBJ2-5	NA	NA	TRBV7-3	TGTGCCAGCAGCTTAACTTTAGTGGAGCCATTAAATTTCCACGCCGGAAAAGAGACCCAGTACTTC	CASSLTLVEPLNFHAGKETQYF
TRBJ2-1	TRBD1	NA	TRBV27	TGTGCCAGCAGTTCCAGGGGGAGTATCTACAATGAGCAGTTCTTC	CASSSRGSIYNEQFF
TRBJ2-1	TRBD2	NA	TRBV6-2/TRBV6-3	TGTGCCAGCAGTTCCCCCATGGGAGCGGGGGGTGACAATGAGCAGTTCTTC	CASSSPMGAGGDNEQFF
TRBJ1-6	NA	few	TRBV20-1	TGCAGTGCTAGAGTTTGGGCCGGTAATAATTCACCCCTCCACTTT	CSARVWAGNNSPLHF
TRBJ2-4	TRBD1	few	TRBV6-1	TGTGCCAGCAGTGAACGGGACAGACGAAAACTAGCCAAAAACATTCAGTACTTC	CASSERDRRKLAKNIQYF
TRBJ2-7	TRBD2	few	TRBV29-1	TGCAGCGTTGCGTTGACTAGCGATTTCTACGAGCAGTACTTC	CSVALTSDFYEQYF
TRBJ2-3	TRBD1	NA	TRBV18	TGTGCCAGCTCAGGGGCTTGGACAGGGGTCACAGATACGCAGTATTTT	CASSGAWTGVTDTQYF
TRBJ2-5	NA	NA	TRBV7-2	TGTGCCAGCAGCTTGGTGGCTATACAAGAGACCCAGTACTTC	CASSLVAIQETQYF
TRBJ2-3	TRBD1	NA	TRBV2	TGTGCCAGCAGTATTACAGGGGGAGGCACAGATACGCAGTATTTT	CASSITGGGTDTQYF
TRBJ2-4	TRBD1	NA	TRBV7-9	TGTGCCAGCAGCACGTTGACAGGGGGCTTGGACATTCAGTACTTC	CASSTLTGGLDIQYF
TRBJ2-2	TRBD2	NA	TRBV12-3/TRBV12-4	TGTGCCAGCACCGGACTAGCGGTACCCGGGGAGCTGTTTTTT	CASTGLAVPGELFF
TRBJ2-7	TRBD1	few	TRBV6-2/TRBV6-3	TGTGCCGTGGGCCGGGACAGTAGATACGAGCAGTACTTC	CAVGRDSRYEQYF
TRBJ2-2	NA	NA	TRBV27	TGTGCCAGCAGTTTATTCTCTAGCGCCTTCCCCGGGGAGCTGTTTTTT	CASSLFSSAFPGELFF
TRBJ2-1	NA	few	TRBV29-1	TGCAGCGTTGGCAGGGACCCTGAGCAGTTCTTC	CSVGRDPEQFF
TRBJ2-1	TRBD2	NA	TRBV7-2	TGTGCCAGCAGCTTCTCTAGCGGGAGCTTGAATGAGCAGTTCTTC	CASSFSSGSLNEQFF
TRBJ2-7	NA	NA	TRBV29-1	TGCAGCGTTGGGCCCAGAGCAGGGACCTACGAGCAGTACTTC	CSVGPRAGTYEQYF
TRBJ2-5	TRBD2	NA	TRBV7-9	TGTGCCAGCGGTCTAGCGGGGGGCCCTGAAGAGACCCAGTACTTC	CASGLAGGPEETQYF
TRBJ2-5	NA	NA	TRBV20-1	TGCAGTGCTAGACGGACTGTTCAAGAGACCCAGTACTTC	CSARRTVQETQYF
TRBJ2-7	TRBD2	many	TRBV20-1	TGCAGTGCAAGCGGGAGCCTTTACTCCTACGAGCAGTACTTC	CSASGSLYSYEQYF
TRBJ2-6	TRBD1	NA	TRBV27	TGTGCCAGCAGTTTATCGCCTGGGACAGGGGGCGGTGGAGCTGGGGCCAACGTCCTGACTTTC	CASSLSPGTGGGGAGANVLTF
TRBJ2-3	TRBD2	few	TRBV5-1	TGCGCCAGCACGGAGACTAGCGGGGTCACAGATACGCAGTATTTT	CASTETSGVTDTQYF
TRBJ2-7	NA	few	TRBV15	TGTGCCACCCGCGGGGACCTATCGAACCCGTCCTACGAGCAGTACTTC	CATRGDLSNPSYEQYF
TRBJ2-5	NA	many	TRBV29-1	TGCAGCGTTGTCAGGGACCAAGAGACCCAGTACTTC	CSVVRDQETQYF
TRBJ2-3	NA	NA	TRBV7-9	TGTGCCAGCAGCTCCCGCTCCGGGGTATCAGATACGCAGTATTTT	CASSSRSGVSDTQYF
TRBJ1-6	TRBD1	NA	TRBV7-2	TGTGCCAGCGCCCTCCGGACAGGGAATTCACCCCTCCACTTT	CASALRTGNSPLHF
TRBJ2-1	NA	few	TRBV7-6	TGTGCCAGCAGCCCACTCCCTGCTAGCCAACGAGGGCAGTTCTTC	CASSPLPASQRGQFF
TRBJ2-1	NA	few	TRBV6-1	TGTGCCAGCCATTCTAAAGCGGCCCTCTCCTACAATGAGCAGTTCTTC	CASHSKAALSYNEQFF
TRBJ2-7	NA	NA	TRBV6-5	TGTGCCAGCAGTTACCTGGGTGTGCTTTCCGAGCAGTACTTC	CASSYLGVLSEQYF
TRBJ2-1	TRBD2	many	TRBV20-1	TGCAGTGCCCGAGGACTAGCGACCTACAATGAGCAGTTCTTC	CSARGLATYNEQFF
TRBJ1-4	TRBD1	few	TRBV29-1	TGCAGCGTCAAACGGGGGACAGACCATAATGAAAAACTGTTTTTT	CSVKRGTDHNEKLFF
TRBJ1-1	NA	NA	TRBV7-9	TGTGCCAGCAGCATAATACAGGGAAGCACTGAAGCTTTCTTT	CASSIIQGSTEAFF
TRBJ2-7	NA	many	TRBV10-3	TGTGCCATCTCCGGGCCGCTCTCCTACGAGCAGTACTTC	CAISGPLSYEQYF
TRBJ1-3	NA	NA	TRBV12-3/TRBV12-4	TGTGCCAGCAGTTCGTCTGCTGGAGGAAACACCATATATTTT	CASSSSAGGNTIYF
TRBJ2-3	NA	NA	TRBV29-1	TGCAGCGTTGACATGGGGACAGATACGCAGTATTTT	CSVDMGTDTQYF
TRBJ2-7	TRBD1	few	TRBV7-9	TGTGCCAGCAGCTTAGATCAGGGGGTCCACGAGCAGTACTTC	CASSLDQGVHEQYF
TRBJ2-7	TRBD1	NA	TRBV12-3/TRBV12-4	TGTGCCAGCAGTTTAGCCGGGCAGGGGGCCGCTTACGAGCAGTACTTC	CASSLAGQGAAYEQYF